Listed below are T cell receptor beta chains from one sample, sequenced in a study of vaccination and CD4 T cells after COVID-19. Their antigens remain unidentified. TCRdb re-analysed the PCR reads in MiXCR, keeping a single row per CDR3 protein. The repertoire holds 10,000 to 15,000 distinct CDR3 sequences, with roughly 60% as singletons. The sample was CD4+ T cells from blood, cultured in vitro. These receptors were taken from a human donor who had recovered from COVID-19. The CDR3 runs from the conserved cysteine through the conserved F or W. The D gene is left open where the match is weak. A clone size is listed for some rows: how often the clone was seen (once, few, many), or a class if it is expanded.

D	V	size	J	DNA	CDR3
TRBD1	TRBV2	-	TRBJ1-5	TGTGCCAGCAGGGAGACAGGGGTCAGCAATCAGCCCCAGCATTTT	CASRETGVSNQPQHF
-	TRBV20-1	-	TRBJ1-2	TGCAGTGCTAGAGGGTCTGCTAACTATGGCTACACCTTC	CSARGSANYGYTF
TRBD2	TRBV15	medium-sized	TRBJ2-1	TGTGCCACCAGCAGTTTAGCGGGAGATTACAATGAGCAGTTCTTC	CATSSLAGDYNEQFF
TRBD2	TRBV20-1	few	TRBJ2-2	TGCAGTGGAAGTGGGACTAGCTTCGGGACCGGGGAGCTGTTTTTT	CSGSGTSFGTGELFF
-	TRBV12-3/TRBV12-4	few	TRBJ1-6	TGTGCCAGCAGTTTGGGCGGCTATAATTCACCCCTCCACTTT	CASSLGGYNSPLHF
-	TRBV20-1	-	TRBJ2-5	TGCAGTGCTAGAGATAGGGGTAGGGTGTATGAGACCCAGTACTTC	CSARDRGRVYETQYF
TRBD1	TRBV20-1	-	TRBJ1-2	TGCAGTGCCCGCCGACGGGACAGGGGCTATGGCTACACCTTC	CSARRRDRGYGYTF
-	TRBV28	-	TRBJ1-4	TGTGCCAGCAGGAACGCACAGGAGGAACTGTTTTTT	CASRNAQEELFF
TRBD2	TRBV12-3/TRBV12-4	-	TRBJ2-5	TGTGCCAGCAGAGGGACTAGCGGGACAGAGACCCAGTACTTC	CASRGTSGTETQYF
-	TRBV2	-	TRBJ1-2	TGTGCCAGCAGTGAGTCGCAAGTTAACTATGGCTACACCTTC	CASSESQVNYGYTF
-	TRBV6-1	-	TRBJ1-2	TGTGCCAGCAGCCCAGCGGTCTCTAACTATGGCTACACCTTC	CASSPAVSNYGYTF
-	TRBV7-2	-	TRBJ2-5	TGTGCCAGCAGCCTTGACTCGTTCCAAGAGACCCAGTACTTC	CASSLDSFQETQYF
-	TRBV30	-	TRBJ1-1	TGTGCCTGGAGTGTTGGCGTGAACACTGAAGCTTTCTTT	CAWSVGVNTEAFF
-	TRBV19	-	TRBJ1-5	TGTGCCAGTAGTGTGAGGGGCAGGGGTGCCATTCAGCCCCAGCATTTT	CASSVRGRGAIQPQHF
-	TRBV24-1	-	TRBJ2-3	TGTGCCACCGGTGGATCGGAGATAAGCACAGATACGCAGTATTTT	CATGGSEISTDTQYF
-	TRBV7-3	few	TRBJ1-2	TGTGCCAGCAGCCCAGGAGGGGAGTATGGCTACACCTTC	CASSPGGEYGYTF
-	TRBV20-1	-	TRBJ1-2	TGCAGTGCAACCACCAGAACCGGGCTGGGCTACACCTTC	CSATTRTGLGYTF
TRBD1	TRBV6-1	-	TRBJ1-2	TGTGCCAGCAGTATCCGGGGACAGGGCGTTTCTGGCTACACCTTC	CASSIRGQGVSGYTF
-	TRBV21-1	-	TRBJ1-2	TGTGCCAGCAGCAAAGATGACGGGCCCAGGGCCTATGGCTACACCTTC	CASSKDDGPRAYGYTF
-	TRBV6-1	-	TRBJ2-3	TGTGCCAGCAGACAGACTAACCCTACCTCCGCAGATACGCAGTATTTT	CASRQTNPTSADTQYF
-	TRBV20-1	once	TRBJ1-1	TGCAGTGCTAGAAAGGGGGGCGGGAACACTGAAGCTTTCTTT	CSARKGGGNTEAFF
-	TRBV19	-	TRBJ1-1	TGTGCCAGTAGCCAAAGACAGGACTACATGAACACTGAAGCTTTCTTT	CASSQRQDYMNTEAFF
-	TRBV7-9	-	TRBJ2-2	TGTGCCAGCAGCCTGACACGCGGGCTGTTTTTT	CASSLTRGLFF
TRBD2	TRBV20-1	once	TRBJ2-5	TGCAGTGCGATTCTACCGGGACTAGCGGGAGTCGGGTACCAAGAGACCCAGTACTTC	CSAILPGLAGVGYQETQYF
-	TRBV27	-	TRBJ2-7	TGTGCCAGCAGTTTTGGGGGGAGCAAGTACGAGCAGTACTTC	CASSFGGSKYEQYF
TRBD2	TRBV20-1	-	TRBJ2-1	TGCAGTGCTAGTATTTTGACTAGCGGAAACAATGAGCAGTTCTTC	CSASILTSGNNEQFF
-	TRBV20-1	-	TRBJ1-5	TGCAGTGCTAGAGAGGATCCGGGTCAGCATTTT	CSAREDPGQHF
TRBD1	TRBV7-9	few	TRBJ1-2	TGTGCCAGCAGCTTACTCCGGGACAGGGGCATGGGAGGCTACACCTTC	CASSLLRDRGMGGYTF
-	TRBV4-3	-	TRBJ2-3	TGCGCCAGCAGCCAAGGAAGTACGGTTCAAGATACGCAGTATTTT	CASSQGSTVQDTQYF